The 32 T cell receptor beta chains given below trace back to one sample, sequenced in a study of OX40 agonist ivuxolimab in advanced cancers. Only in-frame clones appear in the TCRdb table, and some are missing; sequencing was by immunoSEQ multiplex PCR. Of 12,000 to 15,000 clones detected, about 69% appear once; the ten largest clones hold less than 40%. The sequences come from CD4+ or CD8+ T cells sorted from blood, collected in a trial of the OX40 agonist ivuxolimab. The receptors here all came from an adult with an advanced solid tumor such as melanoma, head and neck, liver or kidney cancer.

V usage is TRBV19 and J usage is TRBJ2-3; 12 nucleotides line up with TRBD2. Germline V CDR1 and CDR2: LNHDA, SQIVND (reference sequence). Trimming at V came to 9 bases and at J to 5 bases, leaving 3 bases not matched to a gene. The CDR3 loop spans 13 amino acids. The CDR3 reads CASRLAGEDTQYF. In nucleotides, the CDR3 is TGTGCCAGCCGACTAGCGGGAGAAGATACGCAGTATTTT.

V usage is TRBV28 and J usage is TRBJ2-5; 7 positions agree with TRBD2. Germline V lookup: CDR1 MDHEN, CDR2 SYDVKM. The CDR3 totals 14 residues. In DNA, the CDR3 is TGTGCGATCCGAAGCGGGGTGCTACAAGAGACCCAGTACTTC. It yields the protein CAIRSGVLQETQYF.

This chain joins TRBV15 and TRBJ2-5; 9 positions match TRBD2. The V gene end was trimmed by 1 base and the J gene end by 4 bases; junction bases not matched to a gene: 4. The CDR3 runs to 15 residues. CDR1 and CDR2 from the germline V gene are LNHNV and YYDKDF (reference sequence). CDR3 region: CATSRVAGAGETQYF. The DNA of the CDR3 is TGTGCCACCAGCAGAGTAGCGGGAGCAGGAGAGACCCAGTACTTC.

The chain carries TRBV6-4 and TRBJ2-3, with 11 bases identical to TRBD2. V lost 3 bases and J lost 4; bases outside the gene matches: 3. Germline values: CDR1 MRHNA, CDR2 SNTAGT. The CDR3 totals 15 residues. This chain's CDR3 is CASSELAGEADTQYF. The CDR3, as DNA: TGTGCCAGCAGTGAACTAGCGGGAGAGGCAGATACGCAGTATTTT.

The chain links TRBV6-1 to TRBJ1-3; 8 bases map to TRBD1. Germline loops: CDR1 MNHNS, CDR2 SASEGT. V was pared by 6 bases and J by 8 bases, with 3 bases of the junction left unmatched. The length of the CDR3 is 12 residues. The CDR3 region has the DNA TGTGCCAGCAGGGCACAGGGGGACACCATATATTTT. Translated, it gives CASRAQGDTIYF.

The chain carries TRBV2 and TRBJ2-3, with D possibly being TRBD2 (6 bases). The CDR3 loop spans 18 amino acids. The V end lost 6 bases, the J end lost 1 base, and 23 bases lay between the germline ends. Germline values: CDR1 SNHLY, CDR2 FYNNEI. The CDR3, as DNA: TGTGCCAGCAGGGCACTAAAAAGACTAGTAGTACGCACAGATACGCAGTATTTT. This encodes CASRALKRLVVRTDTQYF.

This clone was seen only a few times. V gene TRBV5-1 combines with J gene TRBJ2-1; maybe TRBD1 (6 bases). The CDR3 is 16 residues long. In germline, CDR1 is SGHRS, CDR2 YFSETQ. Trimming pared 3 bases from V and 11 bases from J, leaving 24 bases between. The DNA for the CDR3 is TGCGCCAGCAGCTCGAACAGGGATGATAATGACTTAAAGCAGTTCTTC. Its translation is CASSSNRDDNDLKQFF.

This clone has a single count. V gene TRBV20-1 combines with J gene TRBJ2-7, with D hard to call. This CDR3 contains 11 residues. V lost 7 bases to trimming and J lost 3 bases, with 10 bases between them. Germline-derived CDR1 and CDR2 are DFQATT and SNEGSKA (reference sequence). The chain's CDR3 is CSGGRLYEQYF. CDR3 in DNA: TGCAGTGGTGGTCGGCTCTACGAGCAGTACTTC.

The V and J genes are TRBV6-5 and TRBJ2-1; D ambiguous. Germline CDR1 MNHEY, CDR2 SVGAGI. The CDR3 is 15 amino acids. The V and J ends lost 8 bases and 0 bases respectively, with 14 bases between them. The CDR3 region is CASRPFVDSYNEQFF. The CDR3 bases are TGTGCCAGCCGGCCCTTCGTCGACTCCTACAATGAGCAGTTCTTC.

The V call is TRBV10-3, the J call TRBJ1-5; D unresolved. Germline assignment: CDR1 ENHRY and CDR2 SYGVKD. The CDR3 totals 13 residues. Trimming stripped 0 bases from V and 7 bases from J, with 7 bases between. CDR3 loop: CAISESGVQPQHF. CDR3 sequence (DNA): TGTGCCATCAGTGAGTCCGGGGTGCAGCCCCAGCATTTT.

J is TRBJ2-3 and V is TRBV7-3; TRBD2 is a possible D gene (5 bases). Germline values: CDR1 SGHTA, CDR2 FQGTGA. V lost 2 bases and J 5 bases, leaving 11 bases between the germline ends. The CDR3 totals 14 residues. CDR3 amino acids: CASSLEGQGDTQYF. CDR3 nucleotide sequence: TGTGCCAGCAGCTTAGAGGGCCAAGGAGATACGCAGTATTTT.

The CDR3 nucleotides read TGTGCCAGCAGTGAAGAGGCGGGGGGCTCGGGCACAGATACGCAGTATTTT. This encodes CASSEEAGGSGTDTQYF. This sequence joins TRBV6-4 and TRBJ2-3; 8 nucleotides agree with TRBD2. Germline V gene sequence: CDR1 MRHNA, CDR2 SNTAGT. V gave up 3 bases and J gave up 1 base; unmatched junction bases: 9. This CDR3 contains 17 residues.

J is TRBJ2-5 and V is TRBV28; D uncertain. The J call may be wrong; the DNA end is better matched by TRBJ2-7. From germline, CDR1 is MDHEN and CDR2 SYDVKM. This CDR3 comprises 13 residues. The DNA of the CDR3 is TGTGCCAGCAGAAAGACGGGTAACTACGAGCAGTACTTC. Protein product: CASRKTGNYEQYF.

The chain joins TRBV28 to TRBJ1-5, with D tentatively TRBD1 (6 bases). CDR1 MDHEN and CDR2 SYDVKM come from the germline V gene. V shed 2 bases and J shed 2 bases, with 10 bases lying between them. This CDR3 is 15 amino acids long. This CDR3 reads CASSLQGIGNQPQHF. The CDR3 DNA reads TGTGCCAGCAGTTTACAGGGGATAGGCAATCAGCCCCAGCATTTT.

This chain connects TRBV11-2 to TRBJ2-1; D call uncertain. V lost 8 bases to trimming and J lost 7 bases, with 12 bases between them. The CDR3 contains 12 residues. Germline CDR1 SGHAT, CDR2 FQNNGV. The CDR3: CASRALENEQFF. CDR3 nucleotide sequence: TGTGCCAGCCGGGCCCTAGAAAATGAGCAGTTCTTC.

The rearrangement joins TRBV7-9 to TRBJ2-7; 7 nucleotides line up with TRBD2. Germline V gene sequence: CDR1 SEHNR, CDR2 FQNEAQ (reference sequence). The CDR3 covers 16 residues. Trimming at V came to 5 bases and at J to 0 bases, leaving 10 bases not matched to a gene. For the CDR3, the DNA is TGTGCCAGCAGCCCTAGCGGCGGGGGAGGCTCCTACGAGCAGTACTTC. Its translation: CASSPSGGGGSYEQYF. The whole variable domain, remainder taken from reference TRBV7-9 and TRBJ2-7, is DTGVSQNPRHKITKRGQNVTFRCDPISEHNRLYWYRQTLGQGPEFLTYFQNEAQLEKSRLLSDRFSAERPKGSFSTLEIQRTEQGDSAMYLCASSPSGGGGSYEQYFGPGTRLTVT.

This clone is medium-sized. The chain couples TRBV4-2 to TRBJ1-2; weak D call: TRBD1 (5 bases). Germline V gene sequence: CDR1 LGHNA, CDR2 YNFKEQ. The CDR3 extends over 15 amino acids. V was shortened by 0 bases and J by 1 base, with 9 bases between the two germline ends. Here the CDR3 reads CASSQDRQSNYGYTF. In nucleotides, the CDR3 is TGTGCCAGCAGCCAAGATAGACAGAGTAACTATGGCTACACCTTC.

Here the CDR3 DNA reads TGTGCCAGCAGTTTAGCGCACGAGCAGTACTTC. Translating it yields CASSLAHEQYF. The J gene is TRBJ2-7, the V gene TRBV27; no clear D. The CDR3 has 11 amino acids. Germline lookup yields CDR1 MNHEY and CDR2 SMNVEV (reference sequence). Deletions cut 2 bases from V and 5 bases from J, with 4 bases between.

The chain's CDR3 is CASSDLYEQYF. CDR3 sequence (DNA): TGCGCCAGCAGTGACCTCTACGAGCAGTACTTC. The chain has TRBV10-2 and TRBJ2-7; D gene uncertain. V lost 3 bases and J 3 bases, leaving 3 bases between the germline ends. Germline-derived CDR1 and CDR2 are WSHSY and SAAADI. The CDR3 is 11 residues long.

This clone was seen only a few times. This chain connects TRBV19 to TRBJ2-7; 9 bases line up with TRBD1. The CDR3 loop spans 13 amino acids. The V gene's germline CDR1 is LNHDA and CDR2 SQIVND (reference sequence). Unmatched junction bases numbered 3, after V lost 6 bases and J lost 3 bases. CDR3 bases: TGTGCCAGTAGCATGACAGGGGGCTACGAGCAGTACTTC. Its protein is CASSMTGGYEQYF.

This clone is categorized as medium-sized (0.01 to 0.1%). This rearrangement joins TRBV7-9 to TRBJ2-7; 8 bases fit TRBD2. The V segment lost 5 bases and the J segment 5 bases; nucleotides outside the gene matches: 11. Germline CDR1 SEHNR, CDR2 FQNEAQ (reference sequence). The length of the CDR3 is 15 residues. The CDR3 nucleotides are TGTGCCAGCAGCACAAAAGGGACTAGGGTACACGAGCAGTACTTC. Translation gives CASSTKGTRVHEQYF.

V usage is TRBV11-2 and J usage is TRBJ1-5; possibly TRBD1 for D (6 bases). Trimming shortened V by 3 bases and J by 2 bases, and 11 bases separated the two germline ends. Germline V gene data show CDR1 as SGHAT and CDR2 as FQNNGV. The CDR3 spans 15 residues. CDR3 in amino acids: CASSFFSGGNQPQHF. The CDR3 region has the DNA TGTGCCAGCAGCTTCTTCTCAGGGGGCAATCAGCCCCAGCATTTT.

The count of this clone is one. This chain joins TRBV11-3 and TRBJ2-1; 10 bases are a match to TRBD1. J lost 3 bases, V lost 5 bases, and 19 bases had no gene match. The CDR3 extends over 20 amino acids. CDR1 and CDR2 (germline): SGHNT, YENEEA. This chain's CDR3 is CASSPHDRGRLRYYYNEQFF. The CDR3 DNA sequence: TGTGCCAGCAGCCCTCACGACAGGGGGCGCCTTCGCTACTACTACAATGAGCAGTTCTTC. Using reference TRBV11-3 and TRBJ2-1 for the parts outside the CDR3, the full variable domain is EAGVVQSPRYKIIEKKQPVAFWCNPISGHNTLYWYLQNLGQGPELLIRYENEEAVDDSQLPKDRFSAERLKGVDSTLKIQPAELGDSAVYLCASSPHDRGRLRYYYNEQFFGPGTRLTVL.

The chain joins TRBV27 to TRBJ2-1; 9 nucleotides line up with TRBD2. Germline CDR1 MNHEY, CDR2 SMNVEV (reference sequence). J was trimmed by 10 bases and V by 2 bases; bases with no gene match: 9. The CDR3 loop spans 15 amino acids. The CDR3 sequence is CASSLSLAGSGEQFF. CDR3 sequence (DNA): TGTGCCAGCAGTTTAAGCCTAGCGGGGTCCGGGGAGCAGTTCTTC.

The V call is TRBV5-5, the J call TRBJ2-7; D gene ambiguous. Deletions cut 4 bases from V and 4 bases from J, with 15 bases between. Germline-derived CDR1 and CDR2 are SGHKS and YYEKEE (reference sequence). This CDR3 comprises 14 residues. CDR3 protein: CASSLDGPMYEQYF. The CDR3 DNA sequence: TGTGCCAGCAGCCTGGACGGACCGATGTACGAGCAGTACTTC. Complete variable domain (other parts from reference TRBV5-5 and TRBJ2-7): DAGVTQSPTHLIKTRGQQVTLRCSPISGHKSVSWYQQVLGQGPQFIFQYYEKEERGRGNFPDRFSARQFPNYSSELNVNALLLGDSALYLCASSLDGPMYEQYFGPGTRLTVT.

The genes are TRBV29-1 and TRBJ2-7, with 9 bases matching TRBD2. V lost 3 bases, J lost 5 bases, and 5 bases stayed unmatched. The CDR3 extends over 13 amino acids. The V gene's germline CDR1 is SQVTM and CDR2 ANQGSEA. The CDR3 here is CSVEREGRDEQYF. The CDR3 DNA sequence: TGCAGCGTTGAGCGGGAGGGCCGGGACGAGCAGTACTTC.

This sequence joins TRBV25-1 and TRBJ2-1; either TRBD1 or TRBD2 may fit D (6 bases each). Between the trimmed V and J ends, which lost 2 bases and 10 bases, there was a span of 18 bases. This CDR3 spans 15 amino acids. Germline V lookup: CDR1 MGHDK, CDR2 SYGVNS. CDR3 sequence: CASSEALRDTGEQFF. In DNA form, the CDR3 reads TGTGCCAGCAGTGAAGCTTTGCGGGACACGGGAGAGCAGTTCTTC.

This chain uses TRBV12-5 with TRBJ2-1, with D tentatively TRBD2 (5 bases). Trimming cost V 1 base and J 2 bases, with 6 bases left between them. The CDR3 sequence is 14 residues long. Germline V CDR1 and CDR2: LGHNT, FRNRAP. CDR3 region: CASGLDGTYNEQFF. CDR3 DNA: TGTGCTAGTGGTTTGGACGGGACCTACAATGAGCAGTTCTTC.

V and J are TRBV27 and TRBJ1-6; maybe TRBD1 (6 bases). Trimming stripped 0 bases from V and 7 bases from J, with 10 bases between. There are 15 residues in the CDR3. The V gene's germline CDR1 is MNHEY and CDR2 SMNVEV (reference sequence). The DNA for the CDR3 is TGTGCCAGCAGTTTATCGGTACAGGGAAATTCACCCCTCCACTTT. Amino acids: CASSLSVQGNSPLHF.

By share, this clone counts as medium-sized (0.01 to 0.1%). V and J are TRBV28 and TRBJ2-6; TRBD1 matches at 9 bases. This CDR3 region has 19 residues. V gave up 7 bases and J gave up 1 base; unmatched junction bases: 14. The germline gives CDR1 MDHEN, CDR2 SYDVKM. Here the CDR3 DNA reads TGTGCCAGCATTTCCACCGGGACAGGGATACCTTCTGGGGCCAACGTCCTGACTTTC. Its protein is CASISTGTGIPSGANVLTF.

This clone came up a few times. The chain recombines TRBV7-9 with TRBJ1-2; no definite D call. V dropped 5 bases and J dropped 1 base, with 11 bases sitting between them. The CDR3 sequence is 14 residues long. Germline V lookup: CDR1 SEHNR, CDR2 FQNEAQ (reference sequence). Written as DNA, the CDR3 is TGTGCCAGCAGCCCCCCAACTGTTAACTATGGCTACACCTTC. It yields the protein CASSPPTVNYGYTF.

The CDR3: CASSPGAPNQPQHF. The CDR3 DNA follows: TGTGCCAGCAGCCCCGGGGCCCCGAATCAGCCCCAGCATTTT. This sequence joins TRBV6-5 and TRBJ1-5; TRBD1 is a possible D gene (5 bases). The CDR3 spans 14 residues. Per the germline V gene, CDR1 is MNHEY and CDR2 is SVGAGI. The V end lost 6 bases, the J end lost 4 bases, and 13 bases lay between the germline ends.